These 27 T cell receptor beta chains were sequenced from one sample in a study of Graves' ophthalmopathy and Graves' hyperthyroidism. Scientists amplified the TCR beta CDR3 regions from RNA transcripts. A first-round RT-PCR used HTBI primers, followed by a second-round multiplex PCR. TCRdb re-called the multiplex PCR reads through MiXCR, storing one row per CDR3 protein. The sample has around 1,200,000 distinct CDR3 sequences; less than 45% are singletons. The source material was peripheral blood or thyroid tissue (not recorded which). The receptors were sampled from an adult man with Graves' hyperthyroidism.

This clonotype has only a few counts. V gene TRBV18 combines with J gene TRBJ2-5; D is tentatively TRBD1 or TRBD2 (5 bases each). This CDR3 has 14 residues. Looked up from germline, CDR1 is KGHSH and CDR2 is LQKENI. Trimming took 1 base from V and 1 from J, leaving 7 bases between them. CDR3 coding DNA: TGTGCCAGCTCACCACGGGGGATCCAAGAGACCCAGTACTTC. Its translation is CASSPRGIQETQYF. Full variable domain (rest looked up from reference TRBV18 and TRBJ2-5): NAGVMQNPRHLVRRRGQEARLRCSPMKGHSHVYWYRQLPEEGLKFMVYLQKENIIDESGMPKERFSAEFPKEGPSILRIQQVVRGDSAAYFCASSPRGIQETQYFGPGTRLLVL.

The rearrangement joins TRBV10-3 to TRBJ1-6; D is uncertain. Germline CDR1 is ENHRY and CDR2 is SYGVKD. V gave up 2 bases and J gave up 14 bases, with 10 bases separating them. This CDR3 has 12 amino acids. CDR3 nucleotide sequence: TGTGCCATCAGTGAGCTCAGAGGCACCCTCCACTTT. Its protein is CAISELRGTLHF.

Ten or more counts support this clonotype. The genes are TRBV7-2 and TRBJ1-6, with D possibly TRBD1 on 6 matching bases. The CDR3 loop spans 15 amino acids. Per germline, CDR1 SGHTA and CDR2 FQGNSA. V was trimmed by 5 bases and J by 7 bases, leaving 15 bases between them. In DNA, the CDR3 is TGTGCCAGCAGCGCACAGGGTTTAGGCAATTCACCCCTCCACTTT. Its translation: CASSAQGLGNSPLHF.

This chain connects TRBV10-3 to TRBJ2-7; 16 bases match TRBD2. With 4 bases clipped from V and 7 bases from J, the junction kept 7 bases outside the gene matches. Germline loops: CDR1 ENHRY, CDR2 SYGVKD. The CDR3 is made up of 16 amino acids. DNA of the CDR3: TGTGCCATCAGTGGCGGGACTAGCGGGAGGGCAGGAGAGCAGTACTTC. Its protein product is CAISGGTSGRAGEQYF.

This clonotype was counted between two and nine times. The gene calls are TRBV19 and TRBJ1-5; maybe TRBD1 (6 bases). The CDR3 runs 15 residues. V was shortened by 1 base and J by 5 bases, with 12 bases between the two germline ends. The germline CDR1 and CDR2 sequences are LNHDA and SQIVND (reference sequence). The CDR3 region is CASSIGQGSYQPQHF. Written as DNA, the CDR3 is TGTGCCAGTAGTATAGGGCAGGGGTCGTATCAGCCCCAGCATTTT.

The chain carries TRBV7-2 and TRBJ2-7, with 11 bases fitting TRBD2. The J segment lost 3 bases and the V segment lost 5 bases, leaving 3 bases of the junction unmatched. The CDR3 covers 14 residues. The germline V gene encodes CDR1 SGHTA and CDR2 FQGNSA. This CDR3 is CASSRLAGYYEQYF. For the CDR3, the DNA is TGTGCCAGCAGCCGACTAGCGGGGTACTACGAGCAGTACTTC. Combining the CDR3 with reference TRBV7-2 and TRBJ2-7 gives the whole variable domain GAGVSQSPSNKVTEKGKDVELRCDPISGHTALYWYRQSLGQGLEFLIYFQGNSAPDKSGLPSDRFSAERTGGSVSTLTIQRTQQEDSAVYLCASSRLAGYYEQYFGPGTRLTVT.

Comment on this clonotype: The CDR3 ends on some other residue instead of the conserved phenylalanine or tryptophan, so this is likely a read error. The DNA is left out, because the CDR3 cannot be placed on it with certainty; the CDR3 is given as TCRdb lists it. V and J are TRBV19 and TRBJ1-1; no DNA check was done on the table's D call, TRBD1. Germline V gives CDR1 LNHDA, CDR2 SQIVND (reference sequence). The CDR3 totals 9 residues, both ends included. CDR3: CASRQNREV.

The V gene is TRBV10-3, the J gene TRBJ2-7; maybe TRBD1 (6 bases). CDR3 size: 15 residues. Per germline, CDR1 ENHRY and CDR2 SYGVKD. V lost 10 bases and J 3 bases, leaving 22 bases between the germline ends. CDR3 region: CASRREGHSYYEQYF. CDR3 in DNA: TGTGCCAGCAGGAGAGAGGGACATTCATACTACGAGCAGTACTTC.

A remark on this clonotype: The junction and the germline gene differ at one end; a read error may be behind it. CDR3 sequence: CASRLAVTVVYEQYF. DNA of the CDR3: TGCGCCAGCAGGTTGGCCGTCACCGTTGTCTACGAGCAGTACTTC. The chain uses TRBV5-1 and TRBJ2-7; D uncertain. In germline, CDR1 is SGHRS, CDR2 YFSETQ. This CDR3 has 15 residues. The variable domain in full, with the rest retrieved from reference TRBV5-1 and TRBJ2-7, is KAGVTQTPRYLIKTRGQQVTLSCSPISGHRSVSWYQQTPGQGLQFLFEYFSETQRNKGNFPGRFSGRQFSNSRSEMNVSTLELGDSALYLCASRLAVTVVYEQYFGPGTRLTVT.

At least ten counts were recorded for this clonotype. V and J are TRBV11-2 and TRBJ2-7, with D unclear. Germline-derived CDR1 and CDR2 are SGHAT and FQNNGV. Trimming pared 2 bases from V and 3 bases from J, leaving 5 bases between. CDR3 length: 12 amino acids. The CDR3 loop reads CASSLSYYEQYF. The CDR3 bases are TGTGCCAGCAGCTTATCCTACTACGAGCAGTACTTC.

The table lists this clonotype with a few counts. This chain connects TRBV19 to TRBJ2-6, with D possibly TRBD1 on 6 matching bases. This CDR3 region has 17 residues. Trimming took off 3 bases at V and 1 base at J, with 13 bases between the two ends. CDR1 and CDR2 from the germline V gene are LNHDA and SQIVND (reference sequence). The CDR3 coding sequence is TGTGCCAGTAGTATGAGGGGGTGGAGATCTGGGGCCAACGTCCTGACTTTC. It yields the protein CASSMRGWRSGANVLTF.

This clonotype was found many times. The chain uses TRBV25-1 and TRBJ2-2, with 10 bases matching TRBD2. The CDR3 length is 17 residues. The germline gives CDR1 MGHDK, CDR2 SYGVNS. Trimming removed 3 bases from V and 5 bases from J; junction bases left unmatched: 9. The DNA for the CDR3 is TGTGCCAGCAGTGATCGGCTAGCGGGAGAGATTACCGGGGAGCTGTTTTTT. This sequence encodes CASSDRLAGEITGELFF. Filled out from reference TRBV25-1 and TRBJ2-2, the complete variable domain reads EADIYQTPRYLVIGTGKKITLECSQTMGHDKMYWYQQDPGMELHLIHYSYGVNSTEKGDLSSESTVSRIRTEHFPLTLESARPSHTSQYLCASSDRLAGEITGELFFGEGSRLTVL.

For this clonotype: A much larger clonotype is one base distant, so this may be a read error. J is TRBJ2-7 and V is TRBV7-9; 9 nucleotides agree with TRBD1. Germline assignment: CDR1 SEHNR and CDR2 FQNEAQ (reference sequence). V lost 7 bases and J lost 3; bases outside the gene matches: 13. CDR3 length: 16 residues. The CDR3 region is CASNHRPGQGLYEQYF. DNA of the CDR3: TGTGCCAGCAACCACAGACCGGGACAGGGTCTCTACGAGCAGTACTTC.

This clonotype was seen at least ten times. The chain couples TRBV19 to TRBJ2-7, with TRBD1 as a possible D gene (5 bases). This CDR3 has 15 amino acids. V lost 3 bases, J lost 2 bases, and 14 bases lay in between. CDR1 and CDR2 from the germline V gene are LNHDA and SQIVND (reference sequence). In DNA, the CDR3 is TGTGCCAGTAGTATCCGACAGATGGGTGCCTACGAGCAGTACTTC. Translation: CASSIRQMGAYEQYF.

This clonotype has at least ten counts. The CDR3 protein is CASSNTRQGGETQYF. DNA of the CDR3: TGTGCCAGCAGCAACACCAGGCAGGGTGGAGAGACCCAGTACTTC. V gene TRBV7-9 combines with J gene TRBJ2-5, with D tentatively TRBD1 (5 bases). V was clipped by 5 bases and J by 4 bases, with 17 bases between them. CDR3 size: 15 residues. Germline assignment: CDR1 SEHNR and CDR2 FQNEAQ (reference sequence).

This clonotype has only a few counts. The J gene is TRBJ2-3, the V gene TRBV7-3; maybe TRBD2 (5 bases). Trimming took off 3 bases at V and 8 bases at J, with 9 bases between the two ends. The CDR3 is made up of 12 amino acids. Germline V gene sequence: CDR1 SGHTA, CDR2 FQGTGA. The CDR3 coding sequence is TGTGCCAGCAGCTTGAGGGATGGTACGCAGTATTTT. Translated: CASSLRDGTQYF.

This clonotype was picked up a small number of times. The gene calls are TRBV27 and TRBJ1-1; TRBD1 matches at 7 bases. Germline V CDR1 and CDR2: MNHEY, SMNVEV (reference sequence). The CDR3 consists of 15 residues. V lost 6 bases, J lost 4 bases, and 11 bases stayed unmatched. CDR3: CASRGDSGQGTEAFF. The CDR3 DNA sequence: TGTGCCAGCAGAGGGGACAGCGGGCAGGGCACTGAAGCTTTCTTT.

This clonotype occurred once. V and J are TRBV5-1 and TRBJ1-3; 8 nucleotides line up with TRBD1. Germline V gene sequence: CDR1 SGHRS, CDR2 YFSETQ. V lost 4 bases, J lost 4 bases, and 7 bases stayed unmatched. The CDR3 spans 15 residues. This CDR3 is CASSPGGTTGNTIYF. In nucleotides, the CDR3 is TGCGCCAGCAGCCCAGGGGGCACCACAGGAAACACCATATATTTT. Variable domain in full (rest from reference TRBV5-1 and TRBJ1-3): KAGVTQTPRYLIKTRGQQVTLSCSPISGHRSVSWYQQTPGQGLQFLFEYFSETQRNKGNFPGRFSGRQFSNSRSEMNVSTLELGDSALYLCASSPGGTTGNTIYFGEGSWLTVV.

This chain connects TRBV7-6 to TRBJ1-5; TRBD1 matches 8 bases. Per germline, CDR1 SGHVS and CDR2 FNYEAQ. The CDR3 is 16 residues long. After removal of 1 base from V and 6 bases from J, the junction contained 8 bases not matched to a gene. The CDR3 spells CASSLGQGAGSQPQHF. In nucleotides, the CDR3 is TGTGCCAGCAGCTTAGGGCAGGGGGCTGGGAGTCAGCCCCAGCATTTT. The full variable domain, rest sourced from reference TRBV7-6 and TRBJ1-5, is GAGVSQSPRYKVTKRGQDVALRCDPISGHVSLYWYRQALGQGPEFLTYFNYEAQQDKSGLPNDRFSAERPEGSISTLTIQRTEQRDSAMYRCASSLGQGAGSQPQHFGDGTRLSIL.

This chain uses TRBV7-9 with TRBJ1-5; 10 bases are a match to TRBD1. The CDR3 contains 15 residues. The trim removed 5 bases at V and 7 bases at J, leaving 8 bases unmatched. From germline, CDR1 is SEHNR and CDR2 FQNEAQ (reference sequence). The CDR3 here is CASSQGQGHWQPQHF. CDR3 nucleotides: TGTGCCAGCAGCCAGGGACAGGGGCATTGGCAGCCCCAGCATTTT. Full variable domain (remainder filled in from reference TRBV7-9 and TRBJ1-5): DTGVSQNPRHKITKRGQNVTFRCDPISEHNRLYWYRQTLGQGPEFLTYFQNEAQLEKSRLLSDRFSAERPKGSFSTLEIQRTEQGDSAMYLCASSQGQGHWQPQHFGDGTRLSIL.

The chain combines TRBV2 with TRBJ2-5; 7 bases fit TRBD1. Trimming removed 5 bases from V and 9 bases from J; junction bases left unmatched: 9. Germline CDR1 and CDR2: SNHLY and FYNNEI. The CDR3 contains 13 residues. In nucleotides, the CDR3 is TGTGCCAGCAGTCCCCGGGACAGTGAGCCCCAGTACTTC. Translated, it gives CASSPRDSEPQYF.

This clonotype was picked up many times. V usage is TRBV5-8 and J usage is TRBJ1-2; D uncertain. This CDR3 has 13 residues. V shed 4 bases and J shed 0 bases, with 7 bases lying between them. From germline, CDR1 is SGHTS and CDR2 YDEGEE. The CDR3 DNA follows: TGTGCCAGCAGCACGGGATCTAACTATGGCTACACCTTC. Translated: CASSTGSNYGYTF. The whole variable domain, filled in from reference TRBV5-8 and TRBJ1-2, reads EAGVTQSPTHLIKTRGQQATLRCSPISGHTSVYWYQQALGLGLQFLLWYDEGEERNRGNFPPRFSGRQFPNYSSELNVNALELEDSALYLCASSTGSNYGYTFGSGTRLTVV.

This clonotype was seen repeatedly, ten times or more. The gene calls are TRBV29-1 and TRBJ2-7; D perhaps matches TRBD2 (5 bases). The CDR3 has 12 residues. V gave up 6 bases and J gave up 3 bases, with 12 bases separating them. The germline CDR1 and CDR2 sequences are SQVTM and ANQGSEA. In DNA form, the CDR3 reads TGCAGCGTCGGGGTCAGTTTCTACGAGCAGTACTTC. Translating gives CSVGVSFYEQYF.

In its sample, this clonotype was seen many times. The chain employs TRBV29-1 and TRBJ1-5; tentatively, D is TRBD1 (6 bases). In germline, CDR1 is SQVTM, CDR2 ANQGSEA. The CDR3 loop spans 14 amino acids. V lost 6 bases and J 3 bases, leaving 15 bases between the germline ends. The CDR3 region has the DNA TGCAGCGTCGCTTCCAGGGGAGTCAATCAGCCCCAGCATTTT. Amino acid sequence: CSVASRGVNQPQHF.

This clonotype was found many times. This chain links TRBV30 with TRBJ1-1; D is possibly TRBD1 (5 bases). The ends were cut back, 7 bases at V and 3 bases at J, with 12 bases in the middle. Germline V CDR1 and CDR2: GTSNPN, SVGIG (reference sequence). The CDR3 runs to 12 residues. The CDR3 bases are TGTGCCTTCACGGCAGGGTACACTGAAGCTTTCTTT. Translated, it gives CAFTAGYTEAFF.

This chain uses TRBV5-1 with TRBJ2-7, with TRBD2 matching 10 bases. The trim removed 0 bases at V and 0 bases at J, leaving 3 bases unmatched. This CDR3 comprises 16 residues. Germline loops: CDR1 SGHRS, CDR2 YFSETQ. CDR3 bases: TGCGCCAGCAGCTTGGCCGGGACTAGCGACTCCTACGAGCAGTACTTC. Translated: CASSLAGTSDSYEQYF.

This clonotype was seen only once. J is TRBJ2-7 and V is TRBV24-1, with 7 nucleotides matching TRBD2. This CDR3 comprises 14 residues. Germline assignment: CDR1 KGHDR and CDR2 SFDVKD. V trimming: 3 bases; J trimming: 6 bases; junction bases outside the gene matches: 7. CDR3 loop: CATSDAGRGGEQYF. The CDR3 nucleotides are TGTGCCACCAGTGATGCAGGGAGGGGAGGCGAGCAGTACTTC.